Detailed here is one T cell receptor (beta chain). No antigen is known for it. No base quality values were provided; no much bigger clone lies one nucleotide off. The donors belonged to the validation cohort of over a hundred subjects, which was separate from the roughly 700-subject first cohort. The library was generated by the immunoSEQ multiplex PCR assay. The paper's processing steps were these. A statistical classification framework was built for diagnosing cytomegalovirus status from the catalog of TCR beta chain sequences. TCRdb retrieved this table from immuneACCESS and kept in-frame rearrangements only. Not all clones are present; in checked studies, unresolved V genes account for under half, and no reason is known for the remainder. Clonal size and the V and J genes are those of that table, whereas D and trimming came from the DNA. The sample table holds 150,000 to 180,000 clones, of which 65% to 90% were seen once. Clones ranked in the top ten supply more than 20% of the sample.

These data are taken from a study of cytomegalovirus exposure and HLA in healthy donors listed by TCRdb under 2017. Notes on the research overall: A later analysis indicated that the 110 or so validation repertoires were generated on the platform also employed for the 700 or so repertoires of the first cohort. The aim of the study was to test whether cataloging public T cell receptors could identify signatures of past pathogen exposure. Along with the approximately 700-subject first cohort, a separate validation cohort of over a hundred different subjects was used. The study combined high-throughput TCR immunosequencing, statistical association of individual TCRs with disease status, and machine learning to predict cytomegalovirus infection status. Overall study results and their limits: It was suggested by the authors that the approach could potentially be generalized to other disease states and immunological phenotypes. In both the original and validation cohorts, the classifier was reported to diagnose cytomegalovirus status with high specificity and sensitivity. The study listed 150 to 200 TCR beta chains as associated with cytomegalovirus. A later analysis found that TCRs clustered in the first cohort also tended to co-occur in the 120 or so validation repertoires, with 90% to 95% of cluster scores above 0. In vitro tests confirmed that three of the cytomegalovirus-associated TCR beta chains recognize cytomegalovirus antigens. A later analysis lacked HLA typing for the validation cohort, so it scored co-occurrence in that cohort across all 120 repertoires. While some public TCRs were present in many individuals, most TCR sequences turned up only very rarely across donors.

The CDR1 and CDR2 encoded by the germline V gene (reference sequence) are SEHNR and FQNEAQ. The CDR3 runs 16 residues from the cysteine to the phenylalanine. Of the read, only the CDR3 DNA is kept; its 48 bases are in frame from base 1. The germline V and J ends show losses of 5 bases and 2 bases respectively, and no gene match explains 9 bases of the junction. This sequence uses TRBV7-9 and TRBJ2-1, with 7 bases aligning to TRBD1. The receptor's source is a man in his late teens or twenties in good health and CMV-seropositive. The sequencing sample was made of PBMCs. The DNA sequence is as follows: TGTGCCAGCAGCCCGGGACAGCCTTTTACCTACAATGAGCAGTTCTTC. The encoded protein is CASSPGQPFTYNEQFF.